This T cell receptor beta chain was captured by sequencing in a study of shared clonotypes between healthy human individuals. In the naive CD8 group, cells lacked CD45RO and were positively selected for CCR7, so terminally differentiated effector memory CD45RA+ cells were left out. V gave up 2 bases and J gave up 8 bases, with 15 bases separating them. The CDR3 is made up of 15 amino acids. Looked up from germline, CDR1 is SGHVS and CDR2 is FNYEAQ. Sequencing used immunoSEQ multiplex PCR; TCRdb keeps in-frame clones, though not all of them. This table has 1.5 million to 2.5 million clones, 85% to 95% appearing once.

The sequence came from a man between 18 and 35 years old in good health. Sequenced: naive CD8+ T cells sorted from blood. The V gene is TRBV7-6, the J gene TRBJ1-4; D is undetermined. CDR3 sequence: CASSLSTSLGEKLFF. The CDR3 nucleotides read TGTGCCAGCAGCTTATCGACTTCCCTGGGGGAAAAACTGTTTTTT.